A single sample is the source of the 3 T cell receptor beta chains below, sequenced in a study of Graves' ophthalmopathy and Graves' hyperthyroidism. Beta-chain TCR CDR3 regions were amplified from RNA transcripts. HTBI primers were employed in first-round RT-PCR, then a second-round multiplex PCR followed. Using its own MiXCR run on the multiplex PCR reads, TCRdb lists one record per CDR3 protein. Of approximately 1.2 million distinct CDR3 sequences detected, approximately 35% appear once; the ten largest clones hold over 8.5%. Input material: peripheral blood or thyroid tissue (not recorded which). The receptors derive from an adult man with Graves' hyperthyroidism.

In regard to this clonotype: The conserved phenylalanine or tryptophan normally closing the CDR3 is absent here, so this likely arose from a read error. The chain recombines TRBV5-1 with TRBJ2-7; D uncertain. There are 13 residues in the CDR3. Trimming left V 4 bases short and J 3 bases short, with 11 bases between. CDR1 is SGHRS and CDR2 is YFSETQ in the germline V gene. In DNA form, the CDR3 reads TGCGCCAGCAGCCTAGTAGGGTTCTACGAGCAGTACCTC. As protein: CASSLVGFYEQYL.

The rearrangement joins TRBV5-1 to TRBJ2-2; D may be TRBD1 or TRBD2 (5 bases each). The CDR3 sequence is 16 residues long. Germline CDR1 is SGHRS and CDR2 is YFSETQ. V shed 0 bases and J shed 2 bases, with 11 bases lying between them. This chain's CDR3 is CASSLVPGPNTGELFF. DNA for the CDR3: TGCGCCAGCAGCTTGGTTCCGGGACCCAACACCGGGGAGCTGTTTTTT.

This clonotype was detected a few times. J is TRBJ2-5 and V is TRBV24-1, with 7 bases fitting TRBD2. The CDR3 sequence is 15 residues long. CDR1 KGHDR and CDR2 SFDVKD come from the germline V gene. V lost 4 bases to trimming and J lost 3 bases; unmatched junction nucleotides: 7. CDR3 amino acids: CATSDRGRAEETQYF. The CDR3 coding sequence is TGTGCCACCAGTGACCGGGGGAGGGCGGAAGAGACCCAGTACTTC.